This T cell receptor beta chain appears in the sequencing data of a study of T cells in women clearing cervical HPV infection. The data were produced by immunoSEQ multiplex PCR, yet TCRdb's version contains in-frame clones alone and is incomplete. This sample's clone table lists 15,000 to 20,000 clones. The CDR3 runs to 13 residues. After removal of 6 bases from V and 5 bases from J, the junction contained 6 bases not matched to a gene. The V gene's germline CDR1 is WNHNN and CDR2 SYGVQD (reference sequence). Whole-study results and caveats: Controls had more TRBV6-7 (about 0.15%) than cases (about 0.11%). CIN3+ cases had significantly higher TCR richness than controls; evenness did not differ.

In regard to this clone: The antigen remains unidentified. The read halts 3 residues ahead of the CDR3 end, with the missing end drawn from the germline J gene.

This TCR derives from a woman between 18 and 69 years old with a cervical HPV16 infection that either progressed to CIN3+ or cleared (not recorded which). The sample taken for sequencing was blood buffy coat. This rearrangement joins TRBV10-1 to TRBJ1-2; 7 nucleotides match TRBD1. CDR3 amino acids: CASRGQSAYGYTF. The part of the CDR3 DNA that was read is TGCGCCAGCAGGGGACAGTCGGCGTATGGC.